The clone carrying this T cell receptor beta chain was detected ten times or more. Arm-PCR of CDR3 regions and iRepertoire HTBI primers were the basis on which TCR beta libraries were built. TCRdb ran MiXCR on the multiplex PCR reads and lists one entry per CDR3 protein. The repertoire consists of hundreds of thousands of distinct CDR3 sequences, with about 16% occurring once and the leading ten covering around 25%. This entry is derived from a study of regulatory T cells in long-lasting Graves disease. Documented time point: newly diagnosed GD, antithyroid drugs for less than 3 months. PBMC-derived RNA was used for the TCR library. V shed 7 bases and J shed 2 bases, with 17 bases lying between them. The CDR3 totals 15 residues. Germline assignment: CDR1 MNHNS and CDR2 SASEGT. The same sample was also studied in work on T cells in Graves' hyperthyroidism and ophthalmopathy.

The receptor comes from a middle-aged woman with Graves disease. The material was peripheral blood mononuclear cells (PBMCs), obtained at new diagnosis, from a patient treated with antithyroid drugs. This chain links TRBV6-1 with TRBJ1-2; D uncertain. The DNA for the CDR3 is TGTGCCAGCACCGAGATCCCGGGCCGAAACTATGGCTACACCTTC. Translated: CASTEIPGRNYGYTF.